Described below is a single T cell receptor (beta chain) sequence and its context. J gave up 8 bases and V 2 bases, and 4 bases lay outside the gene matches. Germline values: CDR1 SGHTA, CDR2 FQGTGA. This CDR3 comprises 14 residues. These data belong to a study of radiotherapy plus CTLA-4 blockade in lung cancer. Clones were read by immunoSEQ multiplex PCR, and TCRdb kept only the in-frame ones, dropping some. The sample lists approximately 98,000 clones, roughly 80% occurring once. This specimen consisted of peripheral blood, obtained from a patient treated with radiotherapy plus ipilimumab. The V and J genes are TRBV7-3 and TRBJ1-4, with TRBD1 matching 8 bases. This receptor was identified in a human donor with non-small cell lung cancer who had a partial response to radiotherapy plus ipilimumab. The CDR3 bases are TGTGCCAGCAGCTTACAGGGGGCACGGGAAAAACTGTTTTTT. As protein: CASSLQGAREKLFF.